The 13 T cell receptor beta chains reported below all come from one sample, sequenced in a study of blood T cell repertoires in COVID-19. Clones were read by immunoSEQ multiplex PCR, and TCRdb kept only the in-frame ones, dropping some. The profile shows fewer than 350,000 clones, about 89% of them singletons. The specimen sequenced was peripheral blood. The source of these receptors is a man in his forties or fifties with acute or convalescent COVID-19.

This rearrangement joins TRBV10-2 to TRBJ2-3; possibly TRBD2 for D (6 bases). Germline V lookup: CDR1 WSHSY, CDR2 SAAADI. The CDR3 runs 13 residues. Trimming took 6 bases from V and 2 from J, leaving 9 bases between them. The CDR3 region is CASRGLTTDTQYF. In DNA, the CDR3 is TGCGCCAGCAGGGGACTTACCACAGATACGCAGTATTTT.

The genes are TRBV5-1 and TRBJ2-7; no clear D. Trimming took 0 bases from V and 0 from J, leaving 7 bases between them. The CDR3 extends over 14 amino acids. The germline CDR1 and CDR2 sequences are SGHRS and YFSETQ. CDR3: CASSLEPTSYEQYF. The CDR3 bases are TGCGCCAGCAGCTTGGAGCCTACCTCCTACGAGCAGTACTTC.

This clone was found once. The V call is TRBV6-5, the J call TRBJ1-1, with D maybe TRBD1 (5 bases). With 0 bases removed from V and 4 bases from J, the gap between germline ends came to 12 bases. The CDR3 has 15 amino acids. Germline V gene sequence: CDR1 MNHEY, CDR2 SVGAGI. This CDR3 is CASSYSSRVSTEAFF. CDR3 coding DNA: TGTGCCAGCAGTTACTCTAGCAGGGTAAGCACTGAAGCTTTCTTT.

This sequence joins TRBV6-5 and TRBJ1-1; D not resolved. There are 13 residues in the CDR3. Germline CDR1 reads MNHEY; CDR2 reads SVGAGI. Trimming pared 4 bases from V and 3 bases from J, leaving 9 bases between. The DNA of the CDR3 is TGTGCCAGCAGTTTCCGGAGGGACACTGAAGCTTTCTTT. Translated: CASSFRRDTEAFF.

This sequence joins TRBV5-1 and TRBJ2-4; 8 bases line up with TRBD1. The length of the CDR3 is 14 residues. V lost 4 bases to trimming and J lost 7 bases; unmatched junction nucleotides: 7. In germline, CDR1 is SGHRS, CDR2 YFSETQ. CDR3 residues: CASSTTGARNIQYF. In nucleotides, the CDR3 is TGCGCCAGCAGCACGACAGGGGCGAGGAACATTCAGTACTTC.

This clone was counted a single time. CDR3 amino acids: CASGRGVAGQETQYF. The CDR3 DNA reads TGCGCCAGCGGGAGGGGCGTAGCGGGGCAAGAGACCCAGTACTTC. The rearrangement joins TRBV5-1 to TRBJ2-5, with 8 bases that match TRBD2. Trimming at V came to 7 bases and at J to 2 bases, leaving 10 bases not matched to a gene. Germline V lookup: CDR1 SGHRS, CDR2 YFSETQ. The CDR3 runs 15 residues.

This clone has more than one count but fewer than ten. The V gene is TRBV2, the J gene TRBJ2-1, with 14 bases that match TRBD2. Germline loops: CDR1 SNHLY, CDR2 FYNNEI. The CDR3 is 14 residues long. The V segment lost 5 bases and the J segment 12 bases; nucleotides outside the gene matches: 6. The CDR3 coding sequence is TGTGCCAGCAGTAGGGGACTAGCGGGGGCCGGGCAGTTCTTC. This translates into CASSRGLAGAGQFF.

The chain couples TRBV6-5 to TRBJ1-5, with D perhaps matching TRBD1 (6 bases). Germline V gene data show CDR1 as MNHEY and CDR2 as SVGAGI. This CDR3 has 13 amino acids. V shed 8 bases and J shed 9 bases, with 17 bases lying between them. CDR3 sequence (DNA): TGTGCCAGCGACGGGCAGGGGTGGTGGCCCCAGCATTTT. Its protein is CASDGQGWWPQHF.

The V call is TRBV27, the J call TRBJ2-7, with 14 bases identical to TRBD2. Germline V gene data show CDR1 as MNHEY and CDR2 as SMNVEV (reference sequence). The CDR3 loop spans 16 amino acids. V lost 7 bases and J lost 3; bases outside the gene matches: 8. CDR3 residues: CASTRTSGGSSYEQYF. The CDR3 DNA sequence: TGTGCCAGCACGAGGACTAGCGGGGGGTCGAGCTACGAGCAGTACTTC.

The CDR3 protein is CASSQDHQVAGNTIYF. The CDR3 DNA sequence: TGTGCCAGCAGCCAAGATCATCAGGTCGCCGGAAACACCATATATTTT. The V call is TRBV14, the J call TRBJ1-3; D is uncertain. The CDR3 is 16 amino acids. Germline-derived CDR1 and CDR2 are SGHDN and FVKESK. Trimming pared 0 bases from V and 4 bases from J, leaving 13 bases between.

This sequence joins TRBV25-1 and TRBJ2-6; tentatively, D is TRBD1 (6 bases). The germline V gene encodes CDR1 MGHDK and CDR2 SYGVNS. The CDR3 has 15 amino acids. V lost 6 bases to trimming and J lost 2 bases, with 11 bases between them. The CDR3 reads CASRVAGAGANVLTF. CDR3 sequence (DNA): TGTGCCAGCAGAGTTGCAGGGGCTGGGGCCAACGTCCTGACTTTC. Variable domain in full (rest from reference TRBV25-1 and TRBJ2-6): EADIYQTPRYLVIGTGKKITLECSQTMGHDKMYWYQQDPGMELHLIHYSYGVNSTEKGDLSSESTVSRIRTEHFPLTLESARPSHTSQYLCASRVAGAGANVLTFGAGSRLTVL.

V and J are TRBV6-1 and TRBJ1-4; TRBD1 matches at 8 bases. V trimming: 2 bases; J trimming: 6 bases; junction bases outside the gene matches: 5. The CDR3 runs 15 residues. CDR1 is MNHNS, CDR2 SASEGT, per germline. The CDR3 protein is CASSEQGAIYEKLFF. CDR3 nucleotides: TGTGCCAGCAGTGAACAGGGGGCTATCTATGAAAAACTGTTTTTT.

This chain's CDR3 is CASSLGQIYNSPLHF. As DNA, the CDR3 is TGTGCCAGCAGCCTGGGACAGATCTATAATTCACCCCTCCACTTT. The genes are TRBV5-6 and TRBJ1-6, with TRBD1 matching 7 bases. CDR1 and CDR2 (germline): SGHDT, YYEEEE. The CDR3 runs 15 residues. Trimming at V came to 4 bases and at J to 3 bases, leaving 4 bases not matched to a gene.